The 28 T cell receptor beta chains given below trace back to one sample, sequenced in a study of T cell responses to AZD1222 COVID-19 vaccine (dated by TCRdb to the early 2020s). Libraries were prepared through the immunoSEQ multiplex PCR assay. TCRdb provides this immuneACCESS table in a form limited to in-frame rearrangements. Some clones are lacking; in checked studies, under half of them reflect an unresolved V gene, and why the rest are absent is not known. The sample records roughly 150,000 clones, about 89% of which are singletons. The ten largest make up approximately 2% of the sample. What the time point label conveys for this sample: baseline before first vaccination. Sequences were derived from peripheral blood, sampled on day 0 of AZD1222 vaccination. These receptor sequences come from an adult in good health.

V usage is TRBV6-5 and J usage is TRBJ1-5, with unresolved D. Germline lookup yields CDR1 MNHEY and CDR2 SVGAGI. The CDR3 has 13 residues. The germline V and J ends were trimmed by 6 bases and 7 bases, with 13 bases remaining between them. This CDR3 is CASRTNLGQPQHF. The CDR3 nucleotides are TGTGCCAGCAGGACAAACCTGGGGCAGCCCCAGCATTTT.

CDR3: CASSQTGGSPLHF. CDR3 sequence (DNA): TGTGCCAGCAGCCAGACAGGGGGGTCACCCCTCCACTTT. The chain carries TRBV7-2 and TRBJ1-6, with TRBD1 identical over 9 bases. The CDR3 is 13 amino acids. CDR1 is SGHTA and CDR2 is FQGNSA in the germline V gene. V lost 5 bases to trimming and J lost 10 bases; unmatched junction nucleotides: 3.

The V gene is TRBV2, the J gene TRBJ1-2, with D perhaps matching TRBD1 (5 bases). CDR1 is SNHLY, CDR2 FYNNEI, per germline. Between the trimmed V and J ends, which lost 8 bases and 4 bases, there was a span of 14 bases. The CDR3 sequence is 13 residues long. The CDR3 DNA is TGTGCCAGCCGTCATTGGCAGGGCTATGGCTACACCTTC. Amino acids: CASRHWQGYGYTF.

CDR3 sequence (DNA): TGCGCCAGCAGCCAAGATGGGGTAGTGGTATATTTT. Translating it yields CASSQDGVVVYF. This chain connects TRBV4-1 to TRBJ1-3; unclear D gene. V was clipped by 0 bases and J by 14 bases, with 11 bases between them. The CDR3 is made up of 12 amino acids. Germline V gene lookup returns CDR1 MGHRA and CDR2 YSYEKL.

The J gene is TRBJ2-1, the V gene TRBV28; D not certain. Trimming pared 3 bases from V and 7 bases from J, leaving 7 bases between. The CDR3 loop spans 12 amino acids. Germline CDR1 reads MDHEN; CDR2 reads SYDVKM. The CDR3 sequence: CASSLGSNEQFF. The CDR3 DNA sequence: TGTGCCAGCAGTTTGGGGTCAAATGAGCAGTTCTTC.

This chain uses TRBV7-2 with TRBJ2-7, with 9 bases identical to TRBD2. The CDR3 runs 18 residues. Germline V gene lookup returns CDR1 SGHTA and CDR2 FQGNSA. V gave up 2 bases and J gave up 5 bases; unmatched junction bases: 16. Here the CDR3 reads CASSLSRSTTSGFHEQYF. DNA of the CDR3: TGTGCCAGCAGCTTATCTCGTTCCACGACTAGCGGTTTTCACGAGCAGTACTTC.

This rearrangement joins TRBV5-6 to TRBJ2-2; D is possibly TRBD1 (6 bases). V lost 2 bases, J lost 1 base, and 12 bases lay in between. Germline V gene data show CDR1 as SGHDT and CDR2 as YYEEEE. There are 16 residues in the CDR3. CDR3 sequence (DNA): TGTGCCAGCAGCTTTTGGCAGGGGTGGAACACCGGGGAGCTGTTTTTT. Its translation: CASSFWQGWNTGELFF.

This clone was seen only once. The chain has TRBV7-2 and TRBJ2-3; D may be TRBD2 (6 bases). Trimming took off 2 bases at V and 0 bases at J, with 15 bases between the two ends. CDR3 length: 17 residues. The germline V gene encodes CDR1 SGHTA and CDR2 FQGNSA. CDR3: CASSLRGGRGSTDTQYF. In DNA form, the CDR3 reads TGTGCCAGCAGCTTACGGGGAGGTCGGGGAAGCACAGATACGCAGTATTTT.

The rearrangement joins TRBV7-2 to TRBJ1-1; D gene uncertain. V was trimmed by 5 bases and J by 1 base, leaving 20 bases between them. CDR3 length: 17 residues. CDR1 and CDR2 (germline): SGHTA, FQGNSA. CDR3 sequence reads: CASSPLYLRDRNTEAFF. The CDR3 nucleotides are TGTGCCAGCAGCCCCCTTTACTTGAGGGATAGGAACACTGAAGCTTTCTTT.

This sequence joins TRBV6-2 or TRBV6-3 and TRBJ2-1, with 12 bases aligning to TRBD1. The V gene end was trimmed by 4 bases and the J gene end by 8 bases; junction bases not matched to a gene: 6. This CDR3 comprises 15 residues. Germline values: CDR1 MNHEY, CDR2 SVGEGT. The CDR3 nucleotides are TGTGCCAGCAGTTTTTGGGGACAGGGGGCAGATGAGCAGTTCTTC. It translates to CASSFWGQGADEQFF.

The V call is TRBV27, the J call TRBJ1-4; D unresolved. The CDR3 length is 15 residues. Looked up from germline, CDR1 is MNHEY and CDR2 is SMNVEV (reference sequence). The germline V and J ends were trimmed by 5 bases and 8 bases, with 18 bases remaining between them. The CDR3 here is CASSHRDAGREKLFF. The CDR3 DNA reads TGTGCCAGCAGTCACAGAGACGCAGGCCGCGAAAAACTGTTTTTT.

V gene TRBV7-9 combines with J gene TRBJ2-7, with 7 bases fitting TRBD2. The V segment lost 6 bases and the J segment 1 base; nucleotides outside the gene matches: 3. From germline, CDR1 is SEHNR and CDR2 FQNEAQ (reference sequence). The CDR3 has 13 amino acids. The CDR3 sequence is CASRSGGSYEQYF. The DNA for the CDR3 is TGTGCCAGCAGGTCGGGGGGATCCTACGAGCAGTACTTC. The complete variable domain, with remaining parts taken from reference TRBV7-9 and TRBJ2-7, reads DTGVSQNPRHKITKRGQNVTFRCDPISEHNRLYWYRQTLGQGPEFLTYFQNEAQLEKSRLLSDRFSAERPKGSFSTLEIQRTEQGDSAMYLCASRSGGSYEQYFGPGTRLTVT.

The chain employs TRBV28 and TRBJ2-7, with 9 nucleotides matching TRBD1. Trimming removed 5 bases from V and 3 bases from J; junction bases left unmatched: 11. The germline CDR1 and CDR2 sequences are MDHEN and SYDVKM. This CDR3 has 16 residues. The CDR3 spells CASSPTGQGVRYEQYF. Here the CDR3 DNA reads TGTGCCAGCAGTCCCACGGGACAGGGAGTCCGCTACGAGCAGTACTTC.

The chain uses TRBV28 and TRBJ1-6; D possibly corresponds to TRBD1 (5 bases). The CDR3 contains 14 residues. V was clipped by 5 bases and J by 6 bases, with 11 bases between them. Per the germline V gene, CDR1 is MDHEN and CDR2 is SYDVKM. The CDR3 DNA is TGTGCCAGCAGTCCCCACCAGGGTAATTCACCCCTCCACTTT. Translating it yields CASSPHQGNSPLHF.

The V gene is TRBV5-6, the J gene TRBJ2-3; 7 bases fit TRBD1. The CDR3 runs to 16 residues. Trimming cost V 0 bases and J 2 bases; bases outside gene matches: 6. Germline V lookup: CDR1 SGHDT, CDR2 YYEEEE. CDR3 sequence (DNA): TGTGCCAGCAGCTTGGCGGGACAGTATACCACAGATACGCAGTATTTT. Translating it yields CASSLAGQYTTDTQYF.

The rearrangement links TRBV13 to TRBJ2-5, with TRBD2 matching 8 bases. V shed 1 base, J shed 3 bases, and the junction held 4 bases outside the gene matches. The CDR3 has 15 amino acids. CDR1 PRHDT and CDR2 FYEKMQ come from the germline V gene (reference sequence). The CDR3 sequence is CASSLVGLAEETQYF. Written as DNA, the CDR3 is TGTGCCAGCAGCTTAGTCGGACTAGCCGAAGAGACCCAGTACTTC.

The chain carries TRBV5-1 and TRBJ1-1; no definite D call. The length of the CDR3 is 14 residues. The V gene's germline CDR1 is SGHRS and CDR2 YFSETQ. Trimming removed 3 bases at V and 2 bases at J, with 11 bases between. DNA for the CDR3: TGCGCCAGCAGCTCGGAAGCCACAAACACTGAAGCTTTCTTT. Translated: CASSSEATNTEAFF.

J is TRBJ1-2 and V is TRBV5-6; D unresolved. This CDR3 comprises 15 residues. The V end was cut by 3 bases, the J end by 2 bases, with 14 bases between. Germline loops: CDR1 SGHDT, CDR2 YYEEEE. The CDR3, as DNA: TGTGCCAGCAGCTACTCGGGGTTTGTGAACTATGGCTACACCTTC. It encodes CASSYSGFVNYGYTF.

The V gene is TRBV18, the J gene TRBJ2-7; D gene unclear. The CDR3 is 12 amino acids. The V gene lost 1 base and the J gene lost 4 bases, with 5 bases spanning the gap. Germline CDR1 reads KGHSH; CDR2 reads LQKENI. CDR3 sequence (DNA): TGTGCCAGCTCACCACGGCCGTACGAGCAGTACTTC. Protein product: CASSPRPYEQYF.

V is TRBV5-1 and J is TRBJ2-7; 10 bases line up with TRBD1. The ends lost 2 bases at V and 2 bases at J; junction bases unmatched: 10. The CDR3 is made up of 17 amino acids. From germline, CDR1 is SGHRS and CDR2 YFSETQ. The CDR3 sequence: CASSLRPGQGTTYEQYF. The CDR3 region has the DNA TGCGCCAGCAGCTTAAGACCGGGACAGGGGACAACCTACGAGCAGTACTTC.

The gene calls are TRBV29-1 and TRBJ2-7, with a possible D match to TRBD1 (6 bases). Deletions cut 7 bases from V and 3 bases from J, with 16 bases between. The CDR3 contains 13 residues. Per germline, CDR1 SQVTM and CDR2 ANQGSEA. CDR3 residues: CSAEAGRGYEQYF. In nucleotides, the CDR3 is TGCAGCGCCGAAGCCGGCAGGGGCTACGAGCAGTACTTC.

For this clone: One end of the junction is discordant with germline, which a read error may explain. The chain has TRBV19 and TRBJ1-5; TRBD1 agrees at 7 bases. Looked up from germline, CDR1 is LNHDA and CDR2 is SQIVND (reference sequence). This CDR3 contains 12 residues. The CDR3 sequence is CASRNQVDRADF. Written as DNA, the CDR3 is TGTGCCAGTAGAAATCAAGTAGACAGGGCCGATTTT.

The V gene is TRBV18, the J gene TRBJ1-1, with D uncertain. Germline assignment: CDR1 KGHSH and CDR2 LQKENI. V lost 5 bases and J 5 bases, leaving 27 bases between the germline ends. The CDR3 has 18 residues. The CDR3 coding sequence is TGTGCCAGCTCAGCTTCGTTTCGGGAAACAGCCCTCGGGACTGAAGCTTTCTTT. Encoded protein: CASSASFRETALGTEAFF.

The sample holds a few counts of this clone. The chain has TRBV28 and TRBJ1-5; no reliable D call. The CDR3 is 18 amino acids. Germline V gene data show CDR1 as MDHEN and CDR2 as SYDVKM. Between the trimmed V and J ends, which lost 2 bases and 0 bases, there was a span of 17 bases. The CDR3 sequence is CASSLPTSVVPSNQPQHF. The CDR3 coding sequence is TGTGCCAGCAGTTTACCCACCAGTGTAGTTCCTAGCAATCAGCCCCAGCATTTT.

The chain recombines TRBV6-2 or TRBV6-3 with TRBJ2-7; TRBD1 agrees at 9 bases. J was trimmed by 9 bases and V by 3 bases; bases with no gene match: 12. Germline loops: CDR1 MNHEY, CDR2 SVGEGT. The CDR3 runs to 15 residues. CDR3 residues: CASSYSWDRVLRQYF. In DNA, the CDR3 is TGTGCCAGCAGTTATTCGTGGGACAGGGTCCTTCGGCAGTACTTC.

V is TRBV27 and J is TRBJ1-1; D perhaps matches TRBD1 (6 bases). The CDR3 covers 13 residues. Trimming cost V 3 bases and J 4 bases, with 9 bases left between them. CDR1 MNHEY and CDR2 SMNVEV come from the germline V gene (reference sequence). The CDR3 here is CASSFGGRTEAFF. CDR3 in DNA: TGTGCCAGCAGTTTTGGGGGGCGCACTGAAGCTTTCTTT.

The rearrangement uses TRBV5-1 and TRBJ2-5, with D possibly being TRBD2 (6 bases). The V end was cut by 0 bases, the J end by 2 bases, with 17 bases between. The V gene's germline CDR1 is SGHRS and CDR2 YFSETQ. CDR3 length: 17 residues. CDR3 DNA sequence: TGCGCCAGCAGCTTGGGTTTTGGCCGGGACTTTCAAGAGACCCAGTACTTC. As protein: CASSLGFGRDFQETQYF.

This clone was observed a single time. J is TRBJ1-2 and V is TRBV5-1, with D possibly TRBD1 on 5 matching bases. This CDR3 region has 15 residues. The germline V and J ends were trimmed by 4 bases and 1 base, with 14 bases remaining between them. The germline gives CDR1 SGHRS, CDR2 YFSETQ. Here the CDR3 reads CASSPGRTLNYGYTF. In nucleotides, the CDR3 is TGCGCCAGCAGCCCCGGACGGACACTTAACTATGGCTACACCTTC.